Each of the 10 T cell receptor beta chains below was sequenced from the same sample in a study of CD8+ T cells in alopecia areata. RNA extraction and reverse transcription yielded cDNA as sequencing template. Libraries were prepared by immunoSEQ multiplex PCR; TCRdb keeps only in-frame clonotypes and omits some of them. The sample yields about 200,000 clones, more than 45% seen once. The material was CD4+ T cells sorted from blood, obtained at week 0. Receptors were obtained from a human donor with alopecia areata.

This clone was observed a few times. The rearrangement uses TRBV7-6 and TRBJ1-5, with D uncertain. Germline V gives CDR1 SGHVS, CDR2 FNYEAQ. The CDR3 is made up of 15 amino acids. Trimming took off 4 bases at V and 3 bases at J, with 13 bases between the two ends. CDR3 loop: CASSSLVGNNQPQHF. In nucleotides, the CDR3 is TGTGCCAGCAGCTCCTTAGTCGGGAACAATCAGCCCCAGCATTTT.

The rearrangement links TRBV6-6 to TRBJ1-2, with D unclear. CDR3 size: 13 residues. Germline loops: CDR1 MNHNY, CDR2 SVGAGI (reference sequence). V was trimmed by 6 bases and J by 5 bases, leaving 13 bases between them. CDR3: CASSSRPAYGYTF. The CDR3 DNA reads TGTGCCAGCAGCTCCCGACCGGCATATGGCTACACCTTC.

This clone has just one count. This chain joins TRBV30 and TRBJ2-3; no reliable D call. The CDR3 spans 12 residues. The V gene lost 2 bases and the J gene lost 2 bases, with 5 bases spanning the gap. CDR1 is GTSNPN, CDR2 SVGIG, per germline (reference sequence). The CDR3 DNA is TGTGCCTGGAGTACCTACACAGATACGCAGTATTTT. Its translation is CAWSTYTDTQYF.

The table lists this clone with a few counts. V and J are TRBV29-1 and TRBJ2-7; 9 bases map to TRBD1. J was trimmed by 2 bases and V by 0 bases; bases with no gene match: 5. CDR1 SQVTM and CDR2 ANQGSEA come from the germline V gene. CDR3 length: 15 amino acids. Here the CDR3 DNA reads TGCAGCGTTGAAGATCACAGGGGGCCACCCTACGAGCAGTACTTC. Its protein is CSVEDHRGPPYEQYF.

This chain links TRBV23-1 with TRBJ1-4; no definite D call. TRBV23-1 is an open reading frame whose function is uncertain. Trimming left V 3 bases short and J 4 bases short, with 12 bases between. CDR3 length: 15 amino acids. In DNA, the CDR3 is TGCGCCAGCAGTCACCAGGACGGAAATAATGAAAAACTGTTTTTT. Its translation is CASSHQDGNNEKLFF.

The chain recombines TRBV25-1 with TRBJ2-7; D not certain. The CDR3 consists of 12 residues. Per the germline V gene, CDR1 is MGHDK and CDR2 is SYGVNS. V lost 4 bases, J lost 0 bases, and 4 bases lay in between. CDR3 sequence reads: CASSGPSYEQYF. The CDR3, as DNA: TGTGCCAGCAGTGGTCCCTCCTACGAGCAGTACTTC.

This chain joins TRBV5-1 and TRBJ1-1, with 8 bases fitting TRBD1. CDR3 size: 14 residues. Germline CDR1 SGHRS, CDR2 YFSETQ. J was trimmed by 0 bases and V by 5 bases; bases with no gene match: 3. In DNA, the CDR3 is TGCGCCAGCAGTGAGACAGGGGTGAACACTGAAGCTTTCTTT. Protein: CASSETGVNTEAFF.

The chain joins TRBV5-5 to TRBJ2-5; no clear D. The CDR3 has 12 residues. V gave up 2 bases and J gave up 1 base, with 3 bases separating them. Germline V gives CDR1 SGHKS, CDR2 YYEKEE (reference sequence). CDR3 region: CASSFGQETQYF. CDR3 coding DNA: TGTGCCAGCAGCTTCGGCCAAGAGACCCAGTACTTC.

The chain employs TRBV10-3 and TRBJ2-3; 9 nucleotides agree with TRBD1. This CDR3 contains 14 residues. Looked up from germline, CDR1 is ENHRY and CDR2 is SYGVKD. With V trimmed by 6 bases and J by 1 base, 2 bases remained unmatched. The CDR3 coding sequence is TGTGCCATCAGGCGGACAGGGGGCACAGATACGCAGTATTTT. Translating it yields CAIRRTGGTDTQYF.

The chain is built from TRBV29-1 and TRBJ1-3; D uncertain. Germline CDR1 and CDR2: SQVTM and ANQGSEA. The V end lost 4 bases, the J end lost 4 bases, and 5 bases lay between the germline ends. The CDR3 is 11 residues long. CDR3 in amino acids: CSVVQGNTIYF. CDR3 DNA: TGCAGCGTTGTTCAAGGAAACACCATATATTTT.